These 11 T cell receptor beta chains share one sample of origin, sequenced in a study of a mutant IDH1 vaccine in newly diagnosed glioma. Time point meaning: week 47, end of study. A 20-mer mutant IDH1 peptide at 300 ug was injected subcutaneously with topical imiquimod. These TCRs' antigens remain unknown. Produced via immunoSEQ multiplex PCR; TCRdb's table is partial and in-frame only. Of tens of thousands of clones in the sample, around 85% were seen once. Here the sequenced sample was PBMCs, taken from a glioma patient whose treatment included an IDH1 peptide vaccine. The receptors were sampled from a woman under 40 with glioma. Some clones in this sample may be carry-over from other donors' samples.

This chain connects TRBV6-1 to TRBJ1-2; D remains unclear. Between the trimmed V and J ends, which lost 3 bases and 8 bases, there was a span of 16 bases. Germline-derived CDR1 and CDR2 are MNHNS and SASEGT. This CDR3 contains 14 residues. The CDR3 reads CASSEVRRLRGYTF. The CDR3 DNA sequence: TGTGCCAGCAGTGAGGTACGACGACTAAGAGGCTACACCTTC.

This clone was seen a handful of times. The rearrangement joins TRBV7-6 to TRBJ2-3; unclear D gene. Trimming stripped 1 base from V and 6 bases from J, with 8 bases between. The CDR3 runs 13 residues. Germline V gene data show CDR1 as SGHVS and CDR2 as FNYEAQ. Here the CDR3 reads CASSLGEPDTQYF. In DNA, the CDR3 is TGTGCCAGCAGCTTAGGGGAACCGGATACGCAGTATTTT.

The chain carries TRBV30 and TRBJ2-3; TRBD1 is a possible D gene (6 bases). Germline V CDR1 and CDR2: GTSNPN, SVGIG (reference sequence). The CDR3 extends over 13 amino acids. V was cut by 8 bases and J by 2 bases, with 14 bases left in between. This chain's CDR3 is CAGYRVFTDTQYF. DNA for the CDR3: TGTGCCGGATACAGGGTTTTCACAGATACGCAGTATTTT.

The chain employs TRBV27 and TRBJ2-6; D gene ambiguous. V dropped 4 bases and J dropped 4 bases, with 11 bases sitting between them. Germline CDR1 and CDR2: MNHEY and SMNVEV (reference sequence). The CDR3 has 15 residues. The CDR3 sequence is CASSSPLRGANVLTF. The CDR3 nucleotides read TGTGCCAGCAGTTCCCCCCTCAGGGGGGCCAACGTCCTGACTTTC.

This sequence joins TRBV5-1 and TRBJ1-2, with D uncertain. Trimming took off 2 bases at V and 2 bases at J, with 10 bases between the two ends. The CDR3 sequence is 14 residues long. CDR1 and CDR2 from the germline V gene are SGHRS and YFSETQ. CDR3 sequence (DNA): TGCGCCAGCAGCTTTTCTACCGCGAACTATGGCTACACCTTC. It specifies CASSFSTANYGYTF.

The CDR3 region is CASGTGETQYF. The CDR3 region has the DNA TGTGCCAGCGGGACCGGGGAGACCCAGTACTTC. The V and J genes are TRBV10-3 and TRBJ2-5; D possibly corresponds to TRBD2 (6 bases). V lost 10 bases and J 5 bases, leaving 11 bases between the germline ends. The CDR3 is 11 amino acids. The V gene's germline CDR1 is ENHRY and CDR2 SYGVKD.

The chain joins TRBV19 to TRBJ1-2; no clear D gene. Trimming removed 3 bases at V and 3 bases at J, with 14 bases between. The CDR3 totals 15 residues. Germline V gene lookup returns CDR1 LNHDA and CDR2 SQIVND (reference sequence). CDR3 residues: CASSILSSGDYGYTF. The CDR3 nucleotides read TGTGCCAGTAGTATTTTGTCATCGGGCGACTATGGCTACACCTTC. Filled out from reference TRBV19 and TRBJ1-2, the complete variable domain reads DGGITQSPKYLFRKEGQNVTLSCEQNLNHDAMYWYRQDPGQGLRLIYYSQIVNDFQKGDIAEGYSVSREKKESFPLTVTSAQKNPTAFYLCASSILSSGDYGYTFGSGTRLTVV.

This chain joins TRBV11-2 and TRBJ2-6; D gene ambiguous. Germline CDR1 reads SGHAT; CDR2 reads FQNNGV. This CDR3 spans 15 amino acids. Between the trimmed V and J ends, which lost 5 bases and 4 bases, there was a span of 12 bases. The CDR3 DNA is TGTGCCAGCAGCCTCTGGGAATCGGGGGCCAACGTCCTGACTTTC. Protein: CASSLWESGANVLTF.

The chain uses TRBV30 and TRBJ1-1; no clear D gene. From germline, CDR1 is GTSNPN and CDR2 SVGIG (reference sequence). Trimming took 4 bases from V and 0 from J, leaving 9 bases between them. This CDR3 is built from 13 residues. The DNA of the CDR3 is TGTGCCTGGATGGGCCTTATGAACACTGAAGCTTTCTTT. Its translation is CAWMGLMNTEAFF.

This sequence joins TRBV10-2 and TRBJ1-5, with TRBD1 matching over 11 bases. The germline CDR1 and CDR2 sequences are WSHSY and SAAADI. This CDR3 spans 15 amino acids. The ends lost 2 bases at V and 7 bases at J; junction bases unmatched: 4. The CDR3 DNA reads TGCGCCAGCAGTGAGCCCGGGACAGGGGGACAGCCCCAGCATTTT. Its translation: CASSEPGTGGQPQHF.

This chain connects TRBV27 to TRBJ2-7; D remains unclear. The CDR3 is 15 residues long. The ends were cut back, 3 bases at V and 3 bases at J, with 15 bases in the middle. Germline assignment: CDR1 MNHEY and CDR2 SMNVEV (reference sequence). This CDR3 is CASSFYLGSNYEQYF. The CDR3 DNA reads as TGTGCCAGCAGTTTTTACTTGGGGTCCAACTACGAGCAGTACTTC.